Below, one T cell receptor (beta chain) is given with its context. Its matching antigen is unknown. The record originates from a study of cytomegalovirus exposure and HLA in healthy donors. Study-level points and caveats: Analysis performed later found about 18,000 TCR beta sequences associated with HLA alleles at 0.05 false discovery rate. Using the classifier, cytomegalovirus status was reportedly diagnosed with high specificity and sensitivity.

Primers included in the PCR were 60 Vbeta and 13 Jbeta primers. Clones were read by immunoSEQ multiplex PCR, and TCRdb kept only the in-frame ones, dropping some. The sample carries over 100,000 clones, roughly 79% recorded once. Sequenced input: PBMCs. The sequence was obtained from a man aged 55 to 70 in good health and CMV-seropositive.

The CDR3 nucleotides are TGTGCCAGCAGCCTTTTAGGGGGGGGGCTGGGCACTGAAGCTTTCTTT. Encoded protein: CASSLLGGGLGTEAFF. V is TRBV7-2 and J is TRBJ1-1, with a tentative D call TRBD1 (6 bases). Per the germline V gene, CDR1 is SGHTA and CDR2 is FQGNSA. The V gene lost 5 bases and the J gene lost 4 bases, with 20 bases spanning the gap. The CDR3 has 16 residues.